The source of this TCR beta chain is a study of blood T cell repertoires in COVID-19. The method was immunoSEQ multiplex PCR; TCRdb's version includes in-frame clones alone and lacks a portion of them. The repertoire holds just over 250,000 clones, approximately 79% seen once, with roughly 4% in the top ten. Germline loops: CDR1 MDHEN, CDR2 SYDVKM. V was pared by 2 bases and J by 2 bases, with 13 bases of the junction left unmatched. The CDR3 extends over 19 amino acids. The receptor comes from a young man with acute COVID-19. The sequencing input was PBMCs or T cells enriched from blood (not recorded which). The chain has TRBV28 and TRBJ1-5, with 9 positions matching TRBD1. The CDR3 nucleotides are TGTGCCAGCAGTTTAAATTCAGGTGGGGGACAGGGACGCAATCAGCCCCAGCATTTT. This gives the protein CASSLNSGGGQGRNQPQHF.